One and the same sample provided the 7 T cell receptor beta chains below, sequenced in a study of vaccination and CD4 T cells after COVID-19. These receptors are not linked to any known antigen. With the Oncomine TCR Beta short-read assay, DNA from cultured CD4+ T cells was sequenced. Each CDR3 protein gets one entry after TCRdb re-called the PCR reads with MiXCR. The profile shows 4,500 to 5,000 distinct CDR3 sequences, around 62% of them singletons. Described treatment: roughly 11-day PBMC culture with coronavirus spike peptide pools or control peptides (ViraFEST assay). These CD4+ T cells came from an unexposed donor, sampled before the COVID-19 pandemic (2011-2018). Sequencing was done on a sample of CD4+ T cells from blood, cultured in vitro. These TCRs come from a human donor in good health.

V is TRBV20-1 and J is TRBJ1-2; D remains ambiguous. CDR3 length equals 14 residues. Germline V gene sequence: CDR1 DFQATT, CDR2 SNEGSKA (reference sequence). Between the trimmed V and J ends, which lost 3 bases and 5 bases, there was a span of 16 bases. CDR3 region: CSASELGGRYGYTF. CDR3 coding DNA: TGCAGTGCTAGTGAGTTGGGCGGCAGATATGGCTACACCTTC.

The chain employs TRBV20-1 and TRBJ1-6; D remains ambiguous. In germline, CDR1 is DFQATT, CDR2 SNEGSKA (reference sequence). Trimming pared 2 bases from V and 0 bases from J, leaving 11 bases between. This CDR3 comprises 16 residues. The CDR3 loop is CSARPSWSSYNSPLHF. The CDR3 nucleotides read TGCAGTGCTAGACCTTCCTGGAGCTCCTATAATTCACCCCTCCACTTT.

The table lists this clonotype with a few counts. The rearrangement joins TRBV19 to TRBJ1-2; no clear D gene. Per germline, CDR1 LNHDA and CDR2 SQIVND (reference sequence). Trimming shortened V by 7 bases and J by 4 bases, and 10 bases separated the two germline ends. CDR3 length equals 12 residues. The CDR3 sequence: CASTQDGYGYTF. DNA of the CDR3: TGTGCCAGTACCCAGGACGGCTATGGCTACACCTTC.

The rearrangement uses TRBV5-4 and TRBJ2-7, with TRBD2 identical over 15 bases. This CDR3 contains 18 residues. V trimming: 3 bases; J trimming: 4 bases; junction bases outside the gene matches: 11. Germline V CDR1 and CDR2: SGHNT, YYREEE (reference sequence). The CDR3 spells CASSSRTSGGANRYEQYF. CDR3 coding DNA: TGTGCCAGCAGCTCACGGACTAGCGGGGGGGCTAATCGTTACGAGCAGTACTTC.

The gene calls are TRBV6-2 or TRBV6-3 and TRBJ1-2; no definite D call. Germline values: CDR1 MNHEY, CDR2 SVGEGT. The V end lost 6 bases, the J end lost 11 bases, and 25 bases lay between the germline ends. The CDR3 runs 15 residues. The DNA for the CDR3 is TGTGCCAGCAGGACGTATGGGTTAAGCTCTATACGATACACCTTC. Translating gives CASRTYGLSSIRYTF.

The chain combines TRBV27 with TRBJ1-2; D perhaps matches TRBD1 (5 bases). The CDR3 consists of 14 residues. The germline V gene has CDR1 MNHEY and CDR2 SMNVEV (reference sequence). The germline V and J ends were trimmed by 8 bases and 5 bases, with 18 bases remaining between them. As DNA, the CDR3 is TGTGCCAGCGGTAACCAAGGGGCTCGGTATGGCTACACCTTC. Encoded protein: CASGNQGARYGYTF.

The chain is built from TRBV5-5 and TRBJ1-2; no clear D. The length of the CDR3 is 12 residues. Germline CDR1 SGHKS, CDR2 YYEKEE (reference sequence). V was shortened by 4 bases and J by 4 bases, with 8 bases between the two germline ends. CDR3: CASSRSSYGYTF. The CDR3 DNA is TGTGCCAGCAGCCGGAGTAGCTATGGCTACACCTTC.